The source of this T cell receptor (beta chain) is a study of technical replicates of blood from several donors. Germline V CDR1 and CDR2: SGHTA, FQGNSA. The ends were cut back, 1 base at V and 0 bases at J, with 8 bases in the middle. The CDR3 spans 15 residues. Clones were sequenced by immunoSEQ multiplex PCR, and TCRdb holds only the in-frame ones, with some missing. Of over 25,000 clones in the sample, more than 80% were seen once. V and J are TRBV7-2 and TRBJ2-3; D ambiguous. The sequence was obtained from a human donor in good health. Some clones in this sample may be carry-over from other donors' samples. The sample was PBMCs. CDR3 nucleotides: TGTGCCAGCAGCTTAGTTGCCGGGAGCACAGATACGCAGTATTTT. As protein: CASSLVAGSTDTQYF.